This T cell receptor beta chain derives from a study of regulatory T cells. Regarding the study as a whole: Hydrophobic residues at CDR3 positions 6 and 7 were enriched in conventional CD4+ T cells of CD3G-deficient patients. Skewed V and J usage and few unique V-J pairs marked patient repertoires, most in Tregs.

Primers: 52 TRBV forward and 13 TRBJ reverse. Profiled with immunoSEQ multiplex PCR; TCRdb holds only in-frame clones, not every one. The sample has about 35,000 clones, around 89% seen once. With regard to this clone: The target antigen is unknown.

With 6 bases removed from V and 4 bases from J, the gap between germline ends came to 15 bases. From germline, CDR1 is MNHNY and CDR2 SVGAGI (reference sequence). There are 14 residues in the CDR3. V gene TRBV6-6 combines with J gene TRBJ1-1; no clear D gene. The sequenced material came from conventional CD4+ T cells sorted from blood. The receptor's source is a young adult with CD3G deficiency. CDR3 sequence (DNA): TGTGCCAGCAGGCCCCGACGGGAAAGCACTGAAGCTTTCTTT. Residues: CASRPRRESTEAFF.